A single sample is the source of the 10 T cell receptor beta chains below, sequenced in a study of monozygotic twins with inflammatory bowel disease (dated by TCRdb to the late 2010s). Libraries came from 5' RACE. This sample was sequenced with an Illumina HiSeq 2500. TCRdb reprocessed the reads and assigns one entry to each CDR3 protein sequence, leaving out DNA. The sample's table covers approximately 120,000 distinct CDR3 sequences. Around 12% of the sample lies in the top ten. Input material: blood. The receptors originated from a human donor with ulcerative colitis or Crohn's disease, or a healthy co-twin of an affected twin (not recorded which).

J is TRBJ2-1 and V is TRBV19. There are 14 residues in the CDR3. Per germline, CDR1 LNHDA and CDR2 SQIVND (reference sequence). Here the CDR3 reads CASSISRLYNEQFF.

This rearrangement joins TRBV9 to TRBJ2-7; TCRdb picks TRBD2, but there is no DNA to check that call. Germline-derived CDR1 and CDR2 are SGDLS and YYNGEE. CDR3 length equals 16 residues. The CDR3 sequence: CASSIVALAGEGEQYF. The variable domain in full, with the rest retrieved from reference TRBV9 and TRBJ2-7, is DSGVTQTPKHLITATGQRVTLRCSPRSGDLSVYWYQQSLDQGLQFLIQYYNGEERAKGNILERFSAQQFPDLHSELNLSSLELGDSALYFCASSIVALAGEGEQYFGPGTRLTVT.

V gene TRBV29-1 combines with J gene TRBJ2-7. The CDR3 has 14 amino acids. Germline V gene data show CDR1 as SQVTM and CDR2 as ANQGSEA. CDR3 in amino acids: CSVGLQRDSYEQYF.

The rearrangement uses TRBV7-3 and TRBJ2-2; TCRdb lists TRBD1, though no DNA is available to test this call. The CDR3 consists of 16 residues. Germline values: CDR1 SGHTA, CDR2 FQGTGA. The CDR3 sequence is CASSSRLRGAAGELFF.

This rearrangement joins TRBV11-2 to TRBJ2-7; TCRdb proposes TRBD2, but this gene call is untestable without DNA. The germline CDR1 and CDR2 sequences are SGHAT and FQNNGV. This CDR3 has 13 residues. The CDR3 sequence is CASSLASNYEQYF. The full variable domain, its missing parts supplied by reference TRBV11-2 and TRBJ2-7, is EAGVAQSPRYKIIEKRQSVAFWCNPISGHATLYWYQQILGQGPKLLIQFQNNGVVDDSQLPKDRFSAERLKGVDSTLKIQPAKLEDSAVYLCASSLASNYEQYFGPGTRLTVT.

The gene calls are TRBV29-1 and TRBJ1-2. Germline V CDR1 and CDR2: SQVTM, ANQGSEA. CDR3 size: 12 residues. The CDR3: CSVERENRGYTF. The full variable domain, in which reference TRBV29-1 and TRBJ1-2 provide the parts outside the CDR3, is SAVISQKPSRDICQRGTSLTIQCQVDSQVTMMFWYRQQPGQSLTLIATANQGSEATYESGFVIDKFPISRPNLTFSTLTVSNMSPEDSSIYLCSVERENRGYTFGSGTRLTVV.

This rearrangement joins TRBV20-1 to TRBJ2-7; TCRdb designates TRBD1, a call that cannot be tested without DNA. The CDR3 has 13 residues. Germline loops: CDR1 DFQATT, CDR2 SNEGSKA (reference sequence). CDR3 sequence reads: CSASPPGPYEQYF.

V and J are TRBV11-3 and TRBJ2-1; there is no DNA to check the TCRdb D call of TRBD1. Germline V gives CDR1 SGHNT, CDR2 YENEEA. CDR3 length: 14 residues. The CDR3 spells CASSPQGTYNEQFF.

The chain is built from TRBV5-6 and TRBJ2-7; TCRdb selects TRBD1, and the lack of DNA leaves this call unchecked. The CDR3 loop spans 14 amino acids. From germline, CDR1 is SGHDT and CDR2 YYEEEE. CDR3 amino acids: CASSPGQGLYEQYF.

The V and J genes are TRBV5-5 and TRBJ1-1; TCRdb's D call, TRBD1, is unchecked because there is no DNA. Germline assignment: CDR1 SGHKS and CDR2 YYEKEE (reference sequence). CDR3 length: 17 residues. The CDR3 region is CASSLAPPGALNTEAFF.